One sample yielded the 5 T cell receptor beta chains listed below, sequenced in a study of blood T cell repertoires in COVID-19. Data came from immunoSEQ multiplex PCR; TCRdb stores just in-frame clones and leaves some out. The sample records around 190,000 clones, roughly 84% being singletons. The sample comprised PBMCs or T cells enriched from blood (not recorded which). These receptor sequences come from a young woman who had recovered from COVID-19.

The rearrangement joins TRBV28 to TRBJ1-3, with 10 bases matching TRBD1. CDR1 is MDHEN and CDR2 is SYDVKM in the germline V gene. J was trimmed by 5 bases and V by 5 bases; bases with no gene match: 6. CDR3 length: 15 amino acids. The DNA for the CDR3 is TGTGCCAGCAGTGCGACAGGGGGCGGGCGAAACACCATATATTTT. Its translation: CASSATGGGRNTIYF. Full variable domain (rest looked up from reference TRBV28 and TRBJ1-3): DVKVTQSSRYLVKRTGEKVFLECVQDMDHENMFWYRQDPGLGLRLIYFSYDVKMKEKGDIPEGYSVSREKKERFSLILESASTNQTSMYLCASSATGGGRNTIYFGEGSWLTVV.

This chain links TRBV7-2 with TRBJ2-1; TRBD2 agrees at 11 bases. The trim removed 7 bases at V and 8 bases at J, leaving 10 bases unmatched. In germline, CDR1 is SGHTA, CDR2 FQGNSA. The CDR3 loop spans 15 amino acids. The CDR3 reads CASNSLAGGPHEQFF. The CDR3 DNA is TGTGCCAGCAACTCCTTAGCGGGAGGGCCCCATGAGCAGTTCTTC.

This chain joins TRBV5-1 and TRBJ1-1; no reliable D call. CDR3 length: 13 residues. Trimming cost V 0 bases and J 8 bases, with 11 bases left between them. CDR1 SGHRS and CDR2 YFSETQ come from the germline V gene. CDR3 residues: CASSLDLRLEAFF. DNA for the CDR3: TGCGCCAGCAGCTTGGATTTGAGACTAGAAGCTTTCTTT. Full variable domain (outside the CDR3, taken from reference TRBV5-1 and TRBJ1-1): KAGVTQTPRYLIKTRGQQVTLSCSPISGHRSVSWYQQTPGQGLQFLFEYFSETQRNKGNFPGRFSGRQFSNSRSEMNVSTLELGDSALYLCASSLDLRLEAFFGQGTRLTVV.

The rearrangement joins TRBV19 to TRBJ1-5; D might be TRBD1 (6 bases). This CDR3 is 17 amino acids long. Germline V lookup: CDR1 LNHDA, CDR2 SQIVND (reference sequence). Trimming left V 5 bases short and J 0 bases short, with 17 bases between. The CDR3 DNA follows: TGTGCCAGTAGTGCCGCGCTGGGGGCCTATAGCAATCAGCCCCAGCATTTT. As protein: CASSAALGAYSNQPQHF.

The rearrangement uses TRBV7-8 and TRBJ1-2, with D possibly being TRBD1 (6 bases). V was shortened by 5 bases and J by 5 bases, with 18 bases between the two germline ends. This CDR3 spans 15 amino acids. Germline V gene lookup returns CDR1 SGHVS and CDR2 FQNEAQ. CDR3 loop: CASSPQAGDTYGYTF. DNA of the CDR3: TGTGCCAGCAGCCCCCAGGCTGGGGACACTTATGGCTACACCTTC.